The sequence of this T cell receptor beta chain was determined in a study of control samples from healthy donors and cancer patients. This clone appeared once. Method: immunoSEQ multiplex PCR; TCRdb's copy keeps in-frame clones and lacks some. Here the sample spans 90,000 to 150,000 clones, around 89% being singletons. This clonotype was obtained from a man aged 45-65 years in good health. Sequencing was carried out using blood.

The CDR3 loop reads CASSLNRVAGELFF. In DNA, the CDR3 is TGTGCCAGCAGTTTAAACAGGGTGGCCGGGGAGCTGTTTTTT. This rearrangement joins TRBV27 to TRBJ2-2; D is possibly TRBD1 (6 bases). Germline V CDR1 and CDR2: MNHEY, SMNVEV (reference sequence). V was clipped by 2 bases and J by 6 bases, with 10 bases between them. The CDR3 has 14 residues.